The 3 T cell receptor beta chains below all came from one sample that was sequenced in a study of spatial heterogeneity in lung cancer. Study-wide results and limits: Tumor mutation count correlated with how many alpha and beta TCRs expanded intratumorally.

Time point here: sample taken at primary tumor resection. One entry per CDR3 protein, called by TCRdb with MiXCR from the 5' RACE reads. This table holds 7,500 to 10,000 distinct CDR3 sequences, around 9.3% found once. Their cognate antigens are unknown. The sequencing here drew on lung tumor tissue, taken at surgery. The receptors here all came from a female donor with early-stage non-small cell lung cancer.

Judged by abundance, this clonotype is medium-sized (0.01 to 0.1%). The chain employs TRBV10-2 and TRBJ2-2, with a weak D call TRBD1 (5 bases). The ends were cut back, 6 bases at V and 3 bases at J, with 11 bases in the middle. CDR3 length: 14 residues. The germline CDR1 and CDR2 sequences are WSHSY and SAAADI. The CDR3: CASRAGIHTGELFF. CDR3 bases: TGCGCCAGCAGGGCAGGGATCCACACCGGGGAGCTGTTTTTT.

This clonotype rates as medium-sized. The chain is built from TRBV18 and TRBJ1-4, with D possibly TRBD1 on 6 matching bases. This CDR3 region has 15 residues. The V end lost 3 bases, the J end lost 3 bases, and 11 bases lay between the germline ends. Per the germline V gene, CDR1 is KGHSH and CDR2 is LQKENI. The CDR3 DNA reads TGTGCCAGCTCACCTTCAGGGGCGGCTAATGAAAAACTGTTTTTT. This gives the protein CASSPSGAANEKLFF. Drawing the rest from reference TRBV18 and TRBJ1-4, the complete variable domain is NAGVMQNPRHLVRRRGQEARLRCSPMKGHSHVYWYRQLPEEGLKFMVYLQKENIIDESGMPKERFSAEFPKEGPSILRIQQVVRGDSAAYFCASSPSGAANEKLFFGSGTQLSVL.

This clonotype is deemed medium-sized. The rearrangement joins TRBV28 to TRBJ1-1; D may be TRBD1 (5 bases). The CDR3 loop spans 12 amino acids. The germline V and J ends were trimmed by 6 bases and 4 bases, with 9 bases remaining between them. CDR1 and CDR2 (germline): MDHEN, SYDVKM. Here the CDR3 DNA reads TGTGCCAGCAGCCAGGGCGGCACTGAAGCTTTCTTT. Translation: CASSQGGTEAFF.